Detailed here is one T cell receptor (beta chain). Only in-frame clones appear in the TCRdb table, and some are missing; sequencing was by immunoSEQ multiplex PCR. The profile shows some 160,000 clones, roughly 83% of them singletons. The CDR3 is 12 amino acids. J was trimmed by 6 bases and V by 1 base; bases with no gene match: 0. Per germline, CDR1 LGHDT and CDR2 YNNKEL (reference sequence). The data derive from a study of blood T cell repertoires in COVID-19. The material sequenced was peripheral blood. This TCR derives from a human donor in a cohort sampled during active COVID-19. The chain combines TRBV3-1 (or the pseudogene TRBV3-2) with TRBJ2-7; the match to TRBD1 covers 7 bases. As DNA, the CDR3 is TGTGCCAGCAGCCAAGCAGGGGGCGAGCAGTACTTC. It translates to CASSQAGGEQYF.